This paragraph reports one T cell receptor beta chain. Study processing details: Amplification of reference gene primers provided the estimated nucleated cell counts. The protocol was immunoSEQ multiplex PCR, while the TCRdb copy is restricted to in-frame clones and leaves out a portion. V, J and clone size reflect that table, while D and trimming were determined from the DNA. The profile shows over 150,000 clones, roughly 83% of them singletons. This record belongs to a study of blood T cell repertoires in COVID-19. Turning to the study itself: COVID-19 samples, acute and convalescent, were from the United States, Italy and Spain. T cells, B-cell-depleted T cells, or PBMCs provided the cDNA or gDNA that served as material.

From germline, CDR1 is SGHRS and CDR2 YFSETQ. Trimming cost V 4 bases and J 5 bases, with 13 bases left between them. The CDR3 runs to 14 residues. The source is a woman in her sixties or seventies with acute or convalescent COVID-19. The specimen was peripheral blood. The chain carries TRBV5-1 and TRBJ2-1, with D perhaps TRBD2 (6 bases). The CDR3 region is CASSLPGLHNEQFF. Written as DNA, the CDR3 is TGCGCCAGCAGCCTTCCGGGACTCCACAATGAGCAGTTCTTC.